This TCR beta chain was found in a study of blood T cell repertoires in COVID-19. Study details: Spain, Italy and the United States supplied samples that represented acute and convalescent COVID-19.

Germline assignment: CDR1 MNHEY and CDR2 SMNVEV (reference sequence). Trimming took 4 bases from V and 7 from J, leaving 19 bases between them. The CDR3 sequence is 15 residues long. Source study methods: Amplification from reference gene primers served as the basis for estimated nucleated cell counts. Clones were sequenced by immunoSEQ multiplex PCR, and TCRdb holds only the in-frame ones, with some missing. D and trimming were read from the DNA, whereas the V and J calls and clone size are those reported in that table. The sample has about 68,000 clones; approximately 90% are singletons. The TCR comes from a man between 25 and 39 years old with acute or convalescent COVID-19. The sample was peripheral blood. The V gene is TRBV27, the J gene TRBJ1-2; tentative D call: TRBD1 (5 bases). CDR3 nucleotides: TGTGCCAGCAGTTCAATGGGCAGGGCCGTGCGTGGCTACACCTTC. Protein: CASSSMGRAVRGYTF.